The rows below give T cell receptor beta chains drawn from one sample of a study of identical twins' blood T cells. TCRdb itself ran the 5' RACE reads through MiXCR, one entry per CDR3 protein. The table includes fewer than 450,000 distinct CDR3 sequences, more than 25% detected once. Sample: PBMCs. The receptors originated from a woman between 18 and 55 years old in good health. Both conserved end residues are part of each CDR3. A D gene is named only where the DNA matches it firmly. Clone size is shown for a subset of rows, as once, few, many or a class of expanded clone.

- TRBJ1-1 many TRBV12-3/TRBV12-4 TGTGCCAGCAGTTTTGGAATGAACACTGAAGCTTTCTTT CASSFGMNTEAFF
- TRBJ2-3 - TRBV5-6 TGTGCCAGCAGCCAAAGACCCACAGATACGCAGTATTTT CASSQRPTDTQYF
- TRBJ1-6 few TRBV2 TGTGCCAGCAGTGAAGATGGGTCCGTCTTTGGGTTCCTCCACTTT CASSEDGSVFGFLHF
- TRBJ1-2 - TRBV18 TGTGCCAGCTCACTTAGCGTCGGGACGGCCTATGGCTACACCTTC CASSLSVGTAYGYTF
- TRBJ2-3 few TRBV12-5 TGTGCTAGTGGTCCTAGCGAGGGAGCGGACACAGATACGCAGTATTTT CASGPSEGADTDTQYF
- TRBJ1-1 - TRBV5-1 TGCGCCAGCGCGGCCCCGGGAGACACTGAAGCTTTCTTC CASAAPGDTEAFF
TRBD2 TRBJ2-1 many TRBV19 TGTGCCAGTAGTACCCGGACTAGCGGGAGGGCCTACAATGAGCAGTTCTTC CASSTRTSGRAYNEQFF
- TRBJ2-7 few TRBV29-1 TGCAGCGTTGGGGGTCCTGGAGTGCACGAGCAGTACTTC CSVGGPGVHEQYF
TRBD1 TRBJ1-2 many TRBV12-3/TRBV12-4 TGTGCCAGCAGCTTGACAGGGTATGGCTACACCTTC CASSLTGYGYTF
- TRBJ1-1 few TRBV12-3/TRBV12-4 TGTGCCAGCAGTTTATTGATAGGGGGCACTGAAGCTTTCTTT CASSLLIGGTEAFF
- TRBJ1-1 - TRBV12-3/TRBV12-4 TGTGCCAGCACCCTGATGACAGGCGAAGCTTTCTTT CASTLMTGEAFF
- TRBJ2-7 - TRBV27 TGTGCCAGCAGTTTACAGGGCCCCTACGAGCAGTACTTC CASSLQGPYEQYF
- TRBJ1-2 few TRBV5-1 TGCGCCAGCAGCTTGGATACAGGTTACTATGGCTACACCTTC CASSLDTGYYGYTF
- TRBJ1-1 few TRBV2 TGTGCCAACATGGGACCGCGGAACACTGAAGCTTTCTTT CANMGPRNTEAFF
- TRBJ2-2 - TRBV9 TGTGACAGCAGCGGACAGGTGGCCCGGGAGTTGTTTTTT CDSSGQVARELFF
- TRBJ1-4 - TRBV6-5 TGTGCCAGCAGTTACTCGGTACCCCCGCAAGAGCTGTTTTTT CASSYSVPPQELFF
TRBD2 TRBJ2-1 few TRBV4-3 TGCGCCAGCAGCCCGGGGGGCGGGGGGTCCTACAATGAGCAGTTCTTC CASSPGGGGSYNEQFF
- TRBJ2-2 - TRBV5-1 TGCGCCAGCAGCTTTCGGCGGCCGAACACCGGGGAGCTGTTTTTT CASSFRRPNTGELFF
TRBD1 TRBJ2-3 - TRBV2 TGTGCCAGCAGGCGGACAGGGCCAGATACGCAGTATTTT CASRRTGPDTQYF
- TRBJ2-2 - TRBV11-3 TGTGCCAGCAGCTTAGTACAGATAGGGGACGCGAACACCGGGGAGCTGTTTTTT CASSLVQIGDANTGELFF
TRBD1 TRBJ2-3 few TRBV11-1 TGTGCCAGCAGCTTAGCGGGACAGTGGTATTTT CASSLAGQWYF
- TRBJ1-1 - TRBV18 TGTGCCAGCTCAGGGGGGATGAACACTGAAGCTTTCTTT CASSGGMNTEAFF
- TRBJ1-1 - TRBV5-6 TGTGCCAGCAGCCGCAGGTTGGGGGTGGACACTGAAGCTTTCTTT CASSRRLGVDTEAFF
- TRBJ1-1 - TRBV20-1 TGCAGTGCTAGAGATGACGGGGGTGCGCCCGGGACTGAAGCTTTCTTT CSARDDGGAPGTEAFF
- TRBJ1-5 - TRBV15 TGTGCCACCAGCAGAGCGAGAGACAGCAATCAGCCCCAGCATTTT CATSRARDSNQPQHF
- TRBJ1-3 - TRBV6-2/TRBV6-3 TGTGCCAGCCTGCTGACCACCTCTGGAAACACCATATATTTT CASLLTTSGNTIYF
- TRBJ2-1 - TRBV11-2 TGTGCCAGCAGCTTAGGATCAAGGCTCCACAATGAGCAGTTCTTC CASSLGSRLHNEQFF
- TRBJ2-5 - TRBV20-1 TGCAGTGCTAGGAGGGAGCTTATAGAGACCCAGTACTTC CSARRELIETQYF
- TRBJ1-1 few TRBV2 TGTGCCAGCAGGAGTTCAGGCACTGAAGCTTTCTTT CASRSSGTEAFF
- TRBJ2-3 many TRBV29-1 TGCAGCGTGAACAGGGACTTCGGGGATACGCAGTATTTT CSVNRDFGDTQYF
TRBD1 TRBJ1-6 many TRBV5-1 TGCGCCAGCAGCTTAGGAACAGGGGATTCACCCCTCCACTTT CASSLGTGDSPLHF
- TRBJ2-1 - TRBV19 TGTGCCAGTAGTGGGGTCGGGAGCTACAATGAGCAGTTCTTC CASSGVGSYNEQFF
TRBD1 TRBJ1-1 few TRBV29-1 TGCAGCGCCGGGGGGACAGGGACACACACTGAAGCTTTCTTT CSAGGTGTHTEAFF
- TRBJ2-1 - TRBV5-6 TGTGCCAGCAGCTTGGGAGACCGCTACCTCAATGAGCAGTTCTTC CASSLGDRYLNEQFF
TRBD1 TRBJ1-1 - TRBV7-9 TGTGCCAGCAGGATCTTCCCGGGACAGGGGAACACTGAAGCTTTCTTT CASRIFPGQGNTEAFF
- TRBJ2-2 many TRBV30 TGTGCCTGGAGTACCGGCGGGGAGCTGTTTTTT CAWSTGGELFF
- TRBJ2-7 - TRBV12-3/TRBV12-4 TGTGCCAGCAGTTTAAGGACTCCCGAAGGCGAGCAGTACTTC CASSLRTPEGEQYF
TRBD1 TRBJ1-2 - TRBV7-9 TGTGCCAGCAGCCCCCGGGACAGTCCTATTGGCTACACCTTC CASSPRDSPIGYTF
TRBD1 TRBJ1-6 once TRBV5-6 TGTGCCAGCAGCTCTGGACAGGAGAGGCATTCACCCCTCCACTTT CASSSGQERHSPLHF
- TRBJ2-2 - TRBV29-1 TGCAGCGTTGAAGCGGGATACACCGGGGAGCTGTTTTTT CSVEAGYTGELFF
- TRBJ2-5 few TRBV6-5 TGTGCCAGCAGCCTACAACATGGGGAGACCCAGTACTTC CASSLQHGETQYF
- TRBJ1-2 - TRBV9 TGTGCCAGCAGGGCTAACGGGGGCTACACCTTC CASRANGGYTF
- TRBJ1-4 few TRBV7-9 TGTGCCAGCAGCTTGTCAGGGGCGAATGAAAAACTGTTTTTT CASSLSGANEKLFF
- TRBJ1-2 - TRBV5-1 TGCGCCAGCAGCGAACCAAGCTCAGGGGCTGGCTACACCTTC CASSEPSSGAGYTF
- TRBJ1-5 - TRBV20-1 TGCAGTGCTAGAGTGGGCGACAATCAGCCCCAGCATTTT CSARVGDNQPQHF
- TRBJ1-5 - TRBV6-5 TGTGCCAGCAGTTCCAGGACGGGGGTTGGTCAGCCCCAGCATTTT CASSSRTGVGQPQHF
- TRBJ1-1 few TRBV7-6 TGTGCCAGCAGCCCCTCCTGGACTGAAGCTTTCTTT CASSPSWTEAFF
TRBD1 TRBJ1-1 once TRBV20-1 TGCAGTGCTAGAAACAGGGGGACCACTGAAGCTTTCTTT CSARNRGTTEAFF
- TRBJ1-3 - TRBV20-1 TGCAGTGCTAGTCAGGGGCTGTCCGGAAACACCATATATTTT CSASQGLSGNTIYF
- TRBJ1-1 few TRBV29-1 TGCAGCGCAAGAGGGGAGGGGGCTGAAGCTTTCTTT CSARGEGAEAFF
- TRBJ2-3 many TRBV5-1 TGCGCCAGCAAATTACAGGGCCCTACAGATACGCAGTATTTT CASKLQGPTDTQYF
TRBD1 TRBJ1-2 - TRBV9 TGTGCCAGCAGCGTATTTTCGACAGGGGAAAACTATGGCTACACCTTC CASSVFSTGENYGYTF
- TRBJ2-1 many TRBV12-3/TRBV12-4 TGTGCCAGCAGTTTAGACAGGGACTCCTACAATGAGCAGTTCTTC CASSLDRDSYNEQFF
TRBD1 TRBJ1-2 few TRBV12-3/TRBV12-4 TGTGCCAGCAGTAGACAGGGCAAGGATGGCTACACCTTC CASSRQGKDGYTF